This passage covers 20 T cell receptor beta chains from one sample sequenced in a study of vaccination effects on CD4 cells after COVID-19. These TCRs are of unknown antigen specificity. Generated by immunoSEQ multiplex PCR, the TCRdb table keeps only in-frame clones and is missing some. The sample records about 69,000 clones, about 74% being singletons. Before any sequencing was done, the ViraFEST assay used viral peptide pools to expand antigen-specific CD4+ T cells. After around nine days in culture, the CD4+ T cells were isolated. Of the BNT162b2 and mRNA-1273 vaccines, participants received two doses of one or the other. Sample: CD4+ T cells from PBMCs cultured with HCoV-229E spike peptides, taken after COVID-19 vaccination. These receptors all stem from a human donor who received a COVID-19 vaccine.

The rearrangement uses TRBV5-1 and TRBJ2-1; D uncertain. The CDR3 is 15 residues long. The V gene lost 0 bases and the J gene lost 4 bases, with 11 bases spanning the gap. Germline V gives CDR1 SGHRS, CDR2 YFSETQ. The CDR3 loop reads CASSLVRSGYNEQFF. In DNA, the CDR3 is TGCGCCAGCAGCTTGGTAAGGTCAGGTTACAATGAGCAGTTCTTC. The complete variable domain, with remaining parts taken from reference TRBV5-1 and TRBJ2-1, reads KAGVTQTPRYLIKTRGQQVTLSCSPISGHRSVSWYQQTPGQGLQFLFEYFSETQRNKGNFPGRFSGRQFSNSRSEMNVSTLELGDSALYLCASSLVRSGYNEQFFGPGTRLTVL.

This clone was counted between two and nine times. This chain joins TRBV11-2 and TRBJ1-2; D unresolved. CDR3 length equals 13 residues. Germline V gene lookup returns CDR1 SGHAT and CDR2 FQNNGV. V gave up 1 base and J gave up 4 bases, with 7 bases separating them. CDR3 in amino acids: CASSLGESYGYTF. CDR3 nucleotide sequence: TGTGCCAGCAGCTTAGGGGAGAGCTATGGCTACACCTTC.

The V call is TRBV12-3 or TRBV12-4, the J call TRBJ2-2; the D is unclear. The CDR3 runs 13 residues. The V gene lost 6 bases and the J gene lost 7 bases, with 12 bases spanning the gap. As DNA, the CDR3 is TGTGCCAGCAGCCCCTCCGGGCGCGGGGAGCTGTTTTTT. This translates into CASSPSGRGELFF.

This chain uses TRBV18 with TRBJ2-1, with 8 positions matching TRBD1. The CDR3 contains 16 residues. Germline V gene sequence: CDR1 KGHSH, CDR2 LQKENI. The V and J ends lost 1 base and 0 bases, in that order; junction bases with no gene match: 2. DNA for the CDR3: TGTGCCAGCTCACCACTTGGGACAGGCTCCTACAATGAGCAGTTCTTC. Its translation is CASSPLGTGSYNEQFF.

This clone was detected only a few times. The J gene is TRBJ1-5, the V gene TRBV25-1; no clear D. Germline CDR1 and CDR2: MGHDK and SYGVNS. The ends were cut back, 4 bases at V and 6 bases at J, with 13 bases in the middle. This CDR3 has 14 residues. CDR3 sequence: CASSGSGSTQPQHF. The CDR3 bases are TGTGCCAGCAGTGGCAGTGGGTCAACTCAGCCCCAGCATTTT. Together with reference TRBV25-1 and TRBJ1-5, the CDR3 gives the full variable domain: EADIYQTPRYLVIGTGKKITLECSQTMGHDKMYWYQQDPGMELHLIHYSYGVNSTEKGDLSSESTVSRIRTEHFPLTLESARPSHTSQYLCASSGSGSTQPQHFGDGTRLSIL.

V gene TRBV4-3 combines with J gene TRBJ1-2, with unresolved D. The CDR3 covers 14 residues. Trimming shortened V by 0 bases and J by 4 bases, and 9 bases separated the two germline ends. The germline V gene has CDR1 LGHNA and CDR2 YSLEER. In nucleotides, the CDR3 is TGCGCCAGCAGCCAAGATGCCAAGGGCTATGGCTACACCTTC. This translates into CASSQDAKGYGYTF.

The chain recombines TRBV5-5 with TRBJ1-6; tentatively, D is TRBD1 (6 bases). From germline, CDR1 is SGHKS and CDR2 YYEKEE (reference sequence). The germline V and J ends were trimmed by 4 bases and 9 bases, with 20 bases remaining between them. This CDR3 contains 16 residues. This chain's CDR3 is CASSPGVMGGLSPLHF. CDR3 bases: TGTGCCAGCAGCCCCGGGGTAATGGGGGGCCTTTCACCCCTCCACTTT. Filled out from reference TRBV5-5 and TRBJ1-6, the complete variable domain reads DAGVTQSPTHLIKTRGQQVTLRCSPISGHKSVSWYQQVLGQGPQFIFQYYEKEERGRGNFPDRFSARQFPNYSSELNVNALLLGDSALYLCASSPGVMGGLSPLHFGNGTRLTVT.

This clone has just a few counts. The genes are TRBV5-6 and TRBJ1-5; 7 positions match TRBD1. V dropped 2 bases and J dropped 3; count of bases not matched to a gene: 2. The CDR3 has 14 amino acids. Germline V gene lookup returns CDR1 SGHDT and CDR2 YYEEEE. The CDR3 loop is CASSFGTVNQPQHF. The CDR3 DNA reads TGTGCCAGCAGCTTCGGGACAGTCAATCAGCCCCAGCATTTT.

The J gene is TRBJ1-6, the V gene TRBV30; D gene uncertain. CDR3 length: 14 amino acids. Trimming pared 8 bases from V and 6 bases from J, leaving 17 bases between. The germline V gene encodes CDR1 GTSNPN and CDR2 SVGIG (reference sequence). The CDR3 sequence: CALTSKGFNSPLHF. The CDR3 DNA sequence: TGTGCCCTTACCTCGAAGGGATTTAATTCACCCCTCCACTTT.

The chain is built from TRBV27 and TRBJ2-5; no definite D call. Germline V gene sequence: CDR1 MNHEY, CDR2 SMNVEV (reference sequence). The CDR3 runs 12 residues. The V end lost 5 bases, the J end lost 7 bases, and 11 bases lay between the germline ends. The CDR3 region has the DNA TGTGCCAGCAGTAGACCGCCGGGGACCCAGTACTTC. Its protein is CASSRPPGTQYF.

This chain connects TRBV19 to TRBJ1-2; 7 bases are a match to TRBD1. After removal of 5 bases from V and 8 bases from J, the junction contained 11 bases not matched to a gene. In germline, CDR1 is LNHDA, CDR2 SQIVND (reference sequence). The CDR3 consists of 14 residues. The CDR3, as DNA: TGTGCCAGTAGTTCGACAGGGAAGGTTTGGGGCTACACCTTC. Encoded protein: CASSSTGKVWGYTF.

The chain employs TRBV7-9 and TRBJ1-3; maybe TRBD1 (6 bases). The germline CDR1 and CDR2 sequences are SEHNR and FQNEAQ (reference sequence). The CDR3 sequence is 13 residues long. V lost 7 bases and J 3 bases, leaving 10 bases between the germline ends. This CDR3 is CASTGGLGNTIYF. Written as DNA, the CDR3 is TGTGCCAGCACCGGGGGCCTTGGAAACACCATATATTTT.

This clone has a single count. The gene calls are TRBV9 and TRBJ2-3, with D maybe TRBD1 (6 bases). V was shortened by 4 bases and J by 4 bases, with 10 bases between the two germline ends. The CDR3 covers 13 residues. CDR1 and CDR2 (germline): SGDLS, YYNGEE. The CDR3 sequence is CASSTRQADTQYF. In DNA, the CDR3 is TGTGCCAGCAGCACCCGACAGGCAGATACGCAGTATTTT.

In nucleotides, the CDR3 is TGTGCCACCAGTAGGTCGGGCCGTGGGGCTTTCTTT. Protein product: CATSRSGRGAFF. The gene calls are TRBV15 and TRBJ1-1, with D unclear. The CDR3 has 12 amino acids. CDR1 is LNHNV and CDR2 is YYDKDF in the germline V gene (reference sequence). Trimming cost V 6 bases and J 11 bases, with 16 bases left between them.

The rearrangement joins TRBV5-1 to TRBJ1-5, with D maybe TRBD1 (5 bases). Trimming shortened V by 1 base and J by 7 bases, and 12 bases separated the two germline ends. This CDR3 region has 14 residues. Germline V gives CDR1 SGHRS, CDR2 YFSETQ. CDR3 DNA sequence: TGCGCCAGCAGCTTGTTGGGGGTAGACCAGCCCCAGCATTTT. Its protein is CASSLLGVDQPQHF. Drawing the rest from reference TRBV5-1 and TRBJ1-5, the complete variable domain is KAGVTQTPRYLIKTRGQQVTLSCSPISGHRSVSWYQQTPGQGLQFLFEYFSETQRNKGNFPGRFSGRQFSNSRSEMNVSTLELGDSALYLCASSLLGVDQPQHFGDGTRLSIL.

This rearrangement joins TRBV5-4 to TRBJ1-2, with 7 positions matching TRBD1. Germline lookup yields CDR1 SGHNT and CDR2 YYREEE (reference sequence). The CDR3 length is 15 residues. Trimming cost V 4 bases and J 4 bases; bases outside gene matches: 10. The CDR3 DNA follows: TGTGCCAGCAGCACGCGAAGGGGGCTGAGCTATGGCTACACCTTC. Translated: CASSTRRGLSYGYTF.

The V call is TRBV7-9, the J call TRBJ1-2, with 7 bases lining up with TRBD1. Looked up from germline, CDR1 is SEHNR and CDR2 is FQNEAQ (reference sequence). The CDR3 is made up of 15 amino acids. Losses at the gene ends were 2 bases for V and 4 bases for J; bases not matched to a gene: 7. CDR3: CASSLLQGGVYGYTF. The CDR3 DNA sequence: TGTGCCAGCAGCTTACTCCAGGGGGGGGTCTATGGCTACACCTTC.

V usage is TRBV24-1 and J usage is TRBJ1-5, with D maybe TRBD1 (5 bases). Trimming cost V 6 bases and J 7 bases, with 15 bases left between them. Germline CDR1 and CDR2: KGHDR and SFDVKD. The CDR3 covers 14 residues. The CDR3 bases are TGTGCCACCAGTTCCGCAGGGTTGGGACAGCCCCAGCATTTT. This sequence encodes CATSSAGLGQPQHF.

The chain employs TRBV29-1 and TRBJ1-5; D unclear. From germline, CDR1 is SQVTM and CDR2 ANQGSEA. V lost 0 bases, J lost 0 bases, and 3 bases lay in between. The CDR3 is 13 amino acids. The CDR3 bases are TGCAGCGTTGAAGAGGGTAGCAATCAGCCCCAGCATTTT. The encoded protein is CSVEEGSNQPQHF.

Written as DNA, the CDR3 is TGTGCCAGCAGCCTTGGGCAGGGGGCTCGCGAGCAGTACGTC. This sequence encodes CASSLGQGAREQYV. This chain joins TRBV11-2 and TRBJ2-7; TRBD1 matches at 8 bases. V shed 5 bases, J shed 6 bases, and the junction held 9 bases outside the gene matches. This CDR3 spans 14 amino acids. Germline V gene data show CDR1 as SGHAT and CDR2 as FQNNGV.